This TCR beta chain emerged from a study of T cell responses to AZD1222 COVID-19 vaccine. General observations from the study: It was only after the peak T cell response that any repertoires were sampled. Breadth and depth of Spike-specific TCRs rose after two AZD1222 doses.

The repertoire was sequenced with immunoSEQ multiplex PCR; TCRdb's copy has only in-frame clones and lacks some. The repertoire holds about 130,000 clones, with over 75% as singletons. V was clipped by 0 bases and J by 3 bases, with 0 bases between them. Looked up from germline, CDR1 is MNHEY and CDR2 is SVGEGT. The CDR3 consists of 13 residues. Concerning this clone itself: Its antigen is as yet unknown.

Material: peripheral blood, obtained on day 0 of AZD1222 vaccination. The receptor's source is an adult in good health. This rearrangement joins TRBV6-2 or TRBV6-3 to TRBJ2-6; no clear D gene. Here the CDR3 reads CASSYSGANVLTF. DNA of the CDR3: TGTGCCAGCAGTTACTCTGGGGCCAACGTCCTGACTTTC.